This TCR beta chain comes out of a study of shared T cell receptors in the human thymus. The CDR3 totals 16 residues. CDR1 and CDR2 from the germline V gene are LGHNA and YSLEER. The trim removed 0 bases at V and 2 bases at J, leaving 7 bases unmatched. Assay: immunoSEQ multiplex PCR; the TCRdb copy retains only in-frame clones and omits some. The table shows approximately 660,000 clones, with roughly 88% occurring only once. Another study also made use of these data, one on human thymus T cells.

Sequenced: thymocytes. The chain combines TRBV4-3 with TRBJ2-7, with TRBD2 matching 7 bases. The TCR originated in a boy younger than two with a congenital heart defect. This chain's CDR3 is CASSQDTAGVAYEQYF. CDR3 nucleotide sequence: TGCGCCAGCAGCCAAGATACGGCGGGAGTAGCCTACGAGCAGTACTTC.